This T cell receptor beta chain comes out of a study of blood T cells in healthy people across ages. Study as a whole: For every two T cells, template switching captured about one barcoded beta molecule. Study results and limitations: The unknown donor CMV status may have confounded expanded clonotype changes. PBMCs left unsorted prevented a conclusive naive versus antigen-experienced comparison.

CDR1 and CDR2 (germline): SGHRS, YFSETQ. The CDR3 is 15 amino acids. The ends lost 3 bases at V and 1 base at J; junction bases unmatched: 5. In its sample, this clonotype was seen many times. Its antigen is unknown. Next came a second PCR, run for about 7 to 12 cycles, which used a sample-barcoded 5' primer along with a J-beta primer mix. A 12-random-nucleotide template-switch adaptor tagged each cDNA molecule. From the 5' RACE reads, TCRdb called clonotypes with MiXCR, one entry per CDR3 protein. Among 850,000 to 950,000 distinct CDR3 sequences, more than 25% were seen once, and the ten largest hold about 18%.

The receptor was derived from a woman older than 75 in good health. The gene calls are TRBV5-1 and TRBJ1-2, with 8 positions matching TRBD1. Sequencing input: blood. This CDR3 reads CASSSTTGVNYGYTF. As DNA, the CDR3 is TGCGCCAGCAGCTCCACGACAGGGGTTAACTATGGCTACACCTTC.